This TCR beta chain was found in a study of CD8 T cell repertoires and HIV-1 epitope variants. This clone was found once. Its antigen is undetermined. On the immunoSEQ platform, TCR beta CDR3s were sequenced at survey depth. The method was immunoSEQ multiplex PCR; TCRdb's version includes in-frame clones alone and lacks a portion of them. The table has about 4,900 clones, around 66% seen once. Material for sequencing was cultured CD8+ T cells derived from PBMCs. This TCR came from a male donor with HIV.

The CDR3: CASSPSGLETVETQYF. The CDR3 DNA follows: TGTGCCAGCAGCCCTTCGGGACTAGAGACGGTAGAGACCCAGTACTTC. The gene calls are TRBV7-6 and TRBJ2-5; TRBD2 matches at 8 bases. Germline values: CDR1 SGHVS, CDR2 FNYEAQ. The length of the CDR3 is 16 residues. The trim removed 5 bases at V and 4 bases at J, leaving 12 bases unmatched. The complete variable domain, with remaining parts taken from reference TRBV7-6 and TRBJ2-5, reads GAGVSQSPRYKVTKRGQDVALRCDPISGHVSLYWYRQALGQGPEFLTYFNYEAQQDKSGLPNDRFSAERPEGSISTLTIQRTEQRDSAMYRCASSPSGLETVETQYFGPGTRLLVL.